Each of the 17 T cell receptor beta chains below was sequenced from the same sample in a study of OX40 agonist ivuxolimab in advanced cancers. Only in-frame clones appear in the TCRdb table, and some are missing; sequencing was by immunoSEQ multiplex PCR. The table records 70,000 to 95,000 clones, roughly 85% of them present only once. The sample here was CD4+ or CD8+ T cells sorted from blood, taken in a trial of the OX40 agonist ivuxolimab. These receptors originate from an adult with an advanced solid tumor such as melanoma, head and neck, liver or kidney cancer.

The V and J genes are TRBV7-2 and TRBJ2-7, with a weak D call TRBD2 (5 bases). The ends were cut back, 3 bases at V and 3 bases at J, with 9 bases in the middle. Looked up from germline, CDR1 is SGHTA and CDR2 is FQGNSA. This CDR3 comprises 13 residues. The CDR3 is CASSFTEGYEQYF. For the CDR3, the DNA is TGTGCCAGCAGCTTTACCGAGGGCTACGAGCAGTACTTC.

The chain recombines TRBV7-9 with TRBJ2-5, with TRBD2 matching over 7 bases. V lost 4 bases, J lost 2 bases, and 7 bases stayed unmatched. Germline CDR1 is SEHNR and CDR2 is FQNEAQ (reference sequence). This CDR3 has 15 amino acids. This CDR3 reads CASSSPGLPQETQYF. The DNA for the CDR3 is TGTGCCAGCAGCTCGCCGGGACTACCACAAGAGACCCAGTACTTC.

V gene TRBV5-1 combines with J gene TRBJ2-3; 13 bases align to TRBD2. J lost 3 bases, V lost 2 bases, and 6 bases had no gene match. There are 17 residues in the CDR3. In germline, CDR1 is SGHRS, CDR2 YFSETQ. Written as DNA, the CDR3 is TGCGCCAGCAGCTTACTAGCGGGAGGGCCGATAACAGATACGCAGTATTTT. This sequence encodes CASSLLAGGPITDTQYF.

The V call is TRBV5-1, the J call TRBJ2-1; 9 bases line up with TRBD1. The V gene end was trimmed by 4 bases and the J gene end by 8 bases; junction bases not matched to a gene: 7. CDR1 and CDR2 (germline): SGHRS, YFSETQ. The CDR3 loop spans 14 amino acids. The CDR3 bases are TGCGCCAGCAGCCGCGATACAGGGGGCTATGAGCAGTTCTTC. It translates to CASSRDTGGYEQFF.

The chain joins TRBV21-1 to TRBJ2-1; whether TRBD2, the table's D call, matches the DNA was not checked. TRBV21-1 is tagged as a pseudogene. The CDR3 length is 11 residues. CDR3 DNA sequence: TGTGCCAGCAGCAAGGGACTTCAGCAGTTCTTC. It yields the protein CASSKGLQQFF.

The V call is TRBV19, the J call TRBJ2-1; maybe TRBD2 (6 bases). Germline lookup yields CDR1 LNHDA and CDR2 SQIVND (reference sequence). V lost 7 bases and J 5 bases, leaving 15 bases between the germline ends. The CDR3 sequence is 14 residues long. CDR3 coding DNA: TGTGCCAGTACCCCCGGGACTGCCCACAATGAGCAGTTCTTC. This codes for CASTPGTAHNEQFF.

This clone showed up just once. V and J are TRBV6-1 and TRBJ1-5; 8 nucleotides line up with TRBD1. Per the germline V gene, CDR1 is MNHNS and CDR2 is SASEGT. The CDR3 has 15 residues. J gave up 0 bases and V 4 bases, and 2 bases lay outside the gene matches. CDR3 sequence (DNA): TGTGCCAGCAGTGCGGGGACAGGTAGCAATCAGCCCCAGCATTTT. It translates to CASSAGTGSNQPQHF.

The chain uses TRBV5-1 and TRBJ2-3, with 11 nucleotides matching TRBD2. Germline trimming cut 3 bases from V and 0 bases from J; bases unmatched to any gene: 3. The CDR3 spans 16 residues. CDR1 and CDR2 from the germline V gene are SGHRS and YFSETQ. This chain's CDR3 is CASSWGTSGSTDTQYF. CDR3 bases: TGCGCCAGCAGCTGGGGGACTAGCGGTAGCACAGATACGCAGTATTTT.

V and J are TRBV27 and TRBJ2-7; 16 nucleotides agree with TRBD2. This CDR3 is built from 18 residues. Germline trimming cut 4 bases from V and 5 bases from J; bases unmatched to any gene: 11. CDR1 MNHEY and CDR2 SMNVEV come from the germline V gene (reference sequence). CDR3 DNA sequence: TGTGCCAGCAGTTCAACCGGGACTAGCGGGAGGGCCGTCGACGAGCAGTACTTC. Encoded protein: CASSSTGTSGRAVDEQYF.

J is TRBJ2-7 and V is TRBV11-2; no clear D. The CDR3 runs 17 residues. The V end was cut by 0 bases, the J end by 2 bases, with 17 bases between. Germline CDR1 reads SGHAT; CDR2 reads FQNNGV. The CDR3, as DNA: TGTGCCAGCAGCTTAGAAAACTCGGAGATCCAACCCTACGAGCAGTACTTC. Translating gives CASSLENSEIQPYEQYF.

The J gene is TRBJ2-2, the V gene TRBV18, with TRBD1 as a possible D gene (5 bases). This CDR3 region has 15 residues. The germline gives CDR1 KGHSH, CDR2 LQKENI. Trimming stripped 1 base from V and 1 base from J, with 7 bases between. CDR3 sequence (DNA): TGTGCCAGCTCACCACGCGGACAGAACACCGGGGAGCTGTTTTTT. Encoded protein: CASSPRGQNTGELFF. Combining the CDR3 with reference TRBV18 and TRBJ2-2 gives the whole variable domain NAGVMQNPRHLVRRRGQEARLRCSPMKGHSHVYWYRQLPEEGLKFMVYLQKENIIDESGMPKERFSAEFPKEGPSILRIQQVVRGDSAAYFCASSPRGQNTGELFFGEGSRLTVL.

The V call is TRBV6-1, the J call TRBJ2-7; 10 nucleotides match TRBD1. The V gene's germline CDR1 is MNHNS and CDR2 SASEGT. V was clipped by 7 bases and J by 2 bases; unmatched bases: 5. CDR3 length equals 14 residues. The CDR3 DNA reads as TGTGCCAGCATCGGGGACAGGGGAGCCTACGAGCAGTACTTC. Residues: CASIGDRGAYEQYF.

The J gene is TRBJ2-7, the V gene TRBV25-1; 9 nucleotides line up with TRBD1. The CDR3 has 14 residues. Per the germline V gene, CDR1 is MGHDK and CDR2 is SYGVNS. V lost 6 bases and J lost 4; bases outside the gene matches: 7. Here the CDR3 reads CASSEDRGSYEQYF. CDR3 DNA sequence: TGTGCCAGCAGCGAGGACAGGGGATCGTACGAGCAGTACTTC.

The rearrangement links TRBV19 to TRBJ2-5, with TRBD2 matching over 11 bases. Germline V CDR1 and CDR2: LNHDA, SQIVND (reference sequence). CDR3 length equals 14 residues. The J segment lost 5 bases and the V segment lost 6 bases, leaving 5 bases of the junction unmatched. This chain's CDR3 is CASSPSGRRETQYF. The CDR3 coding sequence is TGTGCCAGTAGCCCTAGCGGGAGGAGGGAGACCCAGTACTTC. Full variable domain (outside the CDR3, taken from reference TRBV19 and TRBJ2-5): DGGITQSPKYLFRKEGQNVTLSCEQNLNHDAMYWYRQDPGQGLRLIYYSQIVNDFQKGDIAEGYSVSREKKESFPLTVTSAQKNPTAFYLCASSPSGRRETQYFGPGTRLLVL.

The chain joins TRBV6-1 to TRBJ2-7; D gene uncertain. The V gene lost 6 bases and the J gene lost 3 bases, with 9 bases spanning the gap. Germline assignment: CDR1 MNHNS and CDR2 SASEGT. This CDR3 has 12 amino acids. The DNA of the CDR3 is TGTGCCAGCAGCCCAGGAGACTACGAGCAGTACTTC. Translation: CASSPGDYEQYF.

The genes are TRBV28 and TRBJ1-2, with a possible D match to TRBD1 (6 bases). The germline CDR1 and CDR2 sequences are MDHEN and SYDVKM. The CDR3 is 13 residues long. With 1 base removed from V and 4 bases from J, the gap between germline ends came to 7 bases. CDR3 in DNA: TGTGCCAGCAGTTTATCAGGGGCCTATGGCTACACCTTC. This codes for CASSLSGAYGYTF.

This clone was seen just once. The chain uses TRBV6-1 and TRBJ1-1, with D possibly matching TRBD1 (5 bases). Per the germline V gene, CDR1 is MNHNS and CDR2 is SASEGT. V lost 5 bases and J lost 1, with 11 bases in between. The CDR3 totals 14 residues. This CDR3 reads CASSIQTANTEAFF. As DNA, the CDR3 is TGTGCCAGCAGTATCCAGACAGCGAACACTGAAGCTTTCTTT.